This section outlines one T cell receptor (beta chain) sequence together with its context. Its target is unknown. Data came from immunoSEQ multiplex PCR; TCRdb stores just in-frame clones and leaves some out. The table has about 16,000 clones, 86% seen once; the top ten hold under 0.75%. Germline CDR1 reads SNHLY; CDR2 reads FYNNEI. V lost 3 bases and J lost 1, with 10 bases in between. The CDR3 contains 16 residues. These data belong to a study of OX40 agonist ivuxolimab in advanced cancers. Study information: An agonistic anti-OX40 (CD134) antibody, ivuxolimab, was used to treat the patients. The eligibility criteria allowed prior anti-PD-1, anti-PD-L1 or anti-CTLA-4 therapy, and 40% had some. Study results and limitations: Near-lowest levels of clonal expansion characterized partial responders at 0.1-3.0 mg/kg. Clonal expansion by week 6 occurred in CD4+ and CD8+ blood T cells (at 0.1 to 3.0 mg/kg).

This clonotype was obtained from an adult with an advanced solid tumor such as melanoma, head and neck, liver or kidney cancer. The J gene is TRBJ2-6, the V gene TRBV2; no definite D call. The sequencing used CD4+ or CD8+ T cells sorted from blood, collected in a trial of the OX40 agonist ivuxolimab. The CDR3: CASSEGTRSGANVLTF. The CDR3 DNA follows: TGTGCCAGCAGTGAGGGAACGAGATCTGGGGCCAACGTCCTGACTTTC.